The entry that follows covers one T cell receptor beta chain sequence. This may be a read error: a much more frequent sequence differs by one nucleotide. The CDR3 length is 15 residues. Between the trimmed V and J ends, which lost 0 bases and 2 bases, there was a span of 10 bases. Germline V CDR1 and CDR2: SGDLS, YYNGEE. The sample is drawn from a study of T cells in Graves' hyperthyroidism and ophthalmopathy. TCR beta CDR3 regions were amplified from RNA transcripts. Initially, a first-round RT-PCR of the TCR CDR3 employed the HTBI primer set. TCRdb reprocessed the multiplex PCR reads via MiXCR and lists one record per CDR3 protein. The repertoire holds about 770,000 distinct CDR3 sequences, with 18% as singletons. With a duration under 2 months, the hyperthyroidism was newly diagnosed in patients aged 18 to 65. Any patient presenting with uncontrolled infection, other autoimmune disease, pregnancy or lactation was left out.

This chain connects TRBV9 to TRBJ2-3, with D perhaps TRBD2 (5 bases). This clonotype originated in a woman in her fifties or sixties with Graves' hyperthyroidism that later progressed to Graves' ophthalmopathy. The sequencing input was blood. The CDR3 region has the DNA TGTGCCAGCAGCGTAGAGAGGGTTAACACAGATACGCAGTATTTT. Amino acids: CASSVERVNTDTQYF.